This is a list of T cell receptor beta chains from one sample in a study of radiation and T cells in renal cell carcinoma. TCRdb's copy holds only in-frame clones and misses some; the assay was immunoSEQ multiplex PCR. The sample includes about 130,000 clones, approximately 91% of them seen just once. The sample was blood, taken from a patient whose treatment included radiotherapy and nephrectomy. These receptor sequences come from a woman between 50 and 59 years old with renal cell carcinoma. The CDR3 runs from the conserved cysteine through the conserved F or W. D genes are given only for firm matches. Not all rows give a size; the values are once, few, many and, for expanded clones, a class.

J gene,V gene,clone size,D gene,CDR3 DNA,CDR3 protein
TRBJ1-1,TRBV5-1,.,.,TGCGCCAGCAGCAGGACACGGTCAATGAACACTGAAGCTTTCTTT,CASSRTRSMNTEAFF
TRBJ2-1,TRBV25-1,.,.,TGTGCCAGCAGTGAAGGGAAGGGTCGGGTATTCGGCAATGAGCAGTTCTTC,CASSEGKGRVFGNEQFF
TRBJ1-2,TRBV5-1,.,.,TGCGCCAGCAGCAATGGACACCCAGGATTTCAGGGAGATGGCTACACCTTC,CASSNGHPGFQGDGYTF
TRBJ1-2,TRBV2,once,TRBD1,TGTGCCAGCAGCTCCCCGGACAGGGGATACTATGGCTACACCTTC,CASSSPDRGYYGYTF
TRBJ1-2,TRBV7-9,.,TRBD1,TGTGCCAGCAGCGGATCACAGGGGATCCGTGGCTACACCTTC,CASSGSQGIRGYTF
TRBJ1-3,TRBV7-2,.,.,TGTGCCAGCAGCTTAGCCGGGGCCCATGGAAACACCATATATTTT,CASSLAGAHGNTIYF
TRBJ1-2,TRBV12-5,.,TRBD1,TGTGCTAGTGGGCAGGGGACAGGTGGCTACACCTTC,CASGQGTGGYTF
TRBJ2-5,TRBV19,.,.,TGTGCCAGTAGCTCGGACGGGCCACAAGAGACCCAGTACTTC,CASSSDGPQETQYF
TRBJ1-1,TRBV6-5,.,.,TGTGCCAGCAGTTACGACAAGAGGAGCACTGAAGCTTTCTTT,CASSYDKRSTEAFF
TRBJ2-1,TRBV11-1,.,.,TGTGCCAGCAGCTTAAAGCTTACCTACAATGAGCAGTTCTTC,CASSLKLTYNEQFF
TRBJ2-3,TRBV29-1,.,TRBD2,TGCAGCGTCGCCGCGCTAGCGGGGTCTGGGTCTAGCACAGATACGCAGTATTTT,CSVAALAGSGSSTDTQYF
TRBJ2-1,TRBV19,.,.,TGTGCCAGTAGTACGTCAGCGGGTTACAATGAGCAGTTCTTC,CASSTSAGYNEQFF
TRBJ1-3,TRBV4-1,once,TRBD1,TGCGCCAGCAGCCGTCCGGGGACAGTCGGTCGCTCTGGAAACACCATATATTTT,CASSRPGTVGRSGNTIYF